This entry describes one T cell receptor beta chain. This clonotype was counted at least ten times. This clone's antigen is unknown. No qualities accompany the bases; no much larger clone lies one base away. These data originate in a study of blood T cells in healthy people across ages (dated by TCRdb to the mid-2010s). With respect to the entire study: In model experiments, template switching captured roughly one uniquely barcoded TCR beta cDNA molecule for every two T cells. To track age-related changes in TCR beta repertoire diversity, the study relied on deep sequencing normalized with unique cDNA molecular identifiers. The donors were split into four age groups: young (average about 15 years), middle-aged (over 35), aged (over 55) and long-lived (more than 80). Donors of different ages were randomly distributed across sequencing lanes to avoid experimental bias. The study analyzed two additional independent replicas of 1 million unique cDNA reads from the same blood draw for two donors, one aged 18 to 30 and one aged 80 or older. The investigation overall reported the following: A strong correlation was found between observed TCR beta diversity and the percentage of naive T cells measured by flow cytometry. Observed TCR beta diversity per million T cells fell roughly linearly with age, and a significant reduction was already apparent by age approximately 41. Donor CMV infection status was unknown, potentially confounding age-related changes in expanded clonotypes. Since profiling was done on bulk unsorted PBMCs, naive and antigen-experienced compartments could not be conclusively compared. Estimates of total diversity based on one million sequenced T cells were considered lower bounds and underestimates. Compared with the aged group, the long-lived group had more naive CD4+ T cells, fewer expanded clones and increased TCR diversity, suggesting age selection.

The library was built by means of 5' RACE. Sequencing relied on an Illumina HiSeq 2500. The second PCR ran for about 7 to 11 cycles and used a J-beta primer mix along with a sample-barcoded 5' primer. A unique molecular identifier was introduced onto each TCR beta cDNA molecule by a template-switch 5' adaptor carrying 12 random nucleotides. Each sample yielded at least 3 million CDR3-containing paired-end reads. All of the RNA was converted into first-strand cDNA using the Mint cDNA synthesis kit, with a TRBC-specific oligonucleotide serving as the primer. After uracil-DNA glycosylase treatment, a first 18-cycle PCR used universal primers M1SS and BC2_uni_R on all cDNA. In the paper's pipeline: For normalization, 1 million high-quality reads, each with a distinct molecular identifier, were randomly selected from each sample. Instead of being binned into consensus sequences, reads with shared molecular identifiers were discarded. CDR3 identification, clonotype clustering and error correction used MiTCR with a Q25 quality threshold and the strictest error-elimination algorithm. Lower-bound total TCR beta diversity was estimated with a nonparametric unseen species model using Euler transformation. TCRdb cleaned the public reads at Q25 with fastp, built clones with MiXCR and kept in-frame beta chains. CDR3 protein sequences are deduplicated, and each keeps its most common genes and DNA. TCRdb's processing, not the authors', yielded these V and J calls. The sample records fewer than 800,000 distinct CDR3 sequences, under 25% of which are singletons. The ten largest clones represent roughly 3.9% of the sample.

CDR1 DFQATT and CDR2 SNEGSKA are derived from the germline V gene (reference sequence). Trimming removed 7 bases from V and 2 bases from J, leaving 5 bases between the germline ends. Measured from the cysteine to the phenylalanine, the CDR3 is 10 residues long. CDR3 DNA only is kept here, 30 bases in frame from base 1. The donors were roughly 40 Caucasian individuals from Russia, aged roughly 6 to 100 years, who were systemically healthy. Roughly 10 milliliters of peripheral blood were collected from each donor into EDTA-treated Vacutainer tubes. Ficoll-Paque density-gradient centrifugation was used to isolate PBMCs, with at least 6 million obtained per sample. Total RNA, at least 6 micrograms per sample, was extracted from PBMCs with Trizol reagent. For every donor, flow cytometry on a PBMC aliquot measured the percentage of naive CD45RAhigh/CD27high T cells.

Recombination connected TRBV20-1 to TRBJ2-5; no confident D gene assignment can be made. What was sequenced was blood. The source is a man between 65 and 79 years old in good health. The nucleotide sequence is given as TGCAGTGGTGGGCAAGAGACCCAGTACTTC. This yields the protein CSGGQETQYF.